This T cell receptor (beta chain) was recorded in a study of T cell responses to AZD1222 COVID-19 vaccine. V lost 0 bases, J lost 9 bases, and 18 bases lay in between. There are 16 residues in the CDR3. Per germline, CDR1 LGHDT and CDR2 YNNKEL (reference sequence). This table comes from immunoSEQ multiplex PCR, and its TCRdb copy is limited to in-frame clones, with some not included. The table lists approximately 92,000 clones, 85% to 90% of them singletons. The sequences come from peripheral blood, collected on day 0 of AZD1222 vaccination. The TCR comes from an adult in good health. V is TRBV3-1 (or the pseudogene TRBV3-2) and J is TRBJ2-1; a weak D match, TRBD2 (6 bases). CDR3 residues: CASSQDLAGLGSEQFF. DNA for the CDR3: TGTGCCAGCAGCCAAGATCTGGCGGGACTTGGCAGTGAGCAGTTCTTC.